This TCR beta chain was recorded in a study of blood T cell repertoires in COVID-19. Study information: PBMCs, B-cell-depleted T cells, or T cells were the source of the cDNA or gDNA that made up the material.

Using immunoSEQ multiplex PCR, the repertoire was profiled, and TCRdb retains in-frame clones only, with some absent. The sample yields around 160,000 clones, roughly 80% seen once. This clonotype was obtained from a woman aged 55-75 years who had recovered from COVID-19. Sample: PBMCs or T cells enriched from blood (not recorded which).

This chain's CDR3 is CASSLELAGGLYNEQFF. For the CDR3, the DNA is TGTGCCAGCAGCTTGGAGCTAGCGGGGGGCCTCTACAATGAGCAGTTCTTC. The V and J genes are TRBV5-8 and TRBJ2-1, with TRBD2 identical over 11 bases. This CDR3 has 17 residues. J gave up 3 bases and V 0 bases, and 5 bases lay outside the gene matches. Germline CDR1 is SGHTS and CDR2 is YDEGEE.